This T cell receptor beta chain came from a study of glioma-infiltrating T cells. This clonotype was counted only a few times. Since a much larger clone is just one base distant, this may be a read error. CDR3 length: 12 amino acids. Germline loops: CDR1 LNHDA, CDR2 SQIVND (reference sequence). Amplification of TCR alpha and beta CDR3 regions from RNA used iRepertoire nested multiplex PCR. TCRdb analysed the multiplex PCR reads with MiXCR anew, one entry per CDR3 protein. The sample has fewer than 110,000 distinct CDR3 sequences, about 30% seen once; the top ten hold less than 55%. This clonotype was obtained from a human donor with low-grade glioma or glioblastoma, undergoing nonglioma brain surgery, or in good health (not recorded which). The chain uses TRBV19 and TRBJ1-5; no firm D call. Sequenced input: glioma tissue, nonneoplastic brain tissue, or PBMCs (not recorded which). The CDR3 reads CAGSIGNQPQHF. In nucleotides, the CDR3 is TGTGCCGGTAGTATTGGCAATCAGCCCCAGCATTTT. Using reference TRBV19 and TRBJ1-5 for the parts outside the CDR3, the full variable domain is DGGITQSPKYLFRKEGQNVTLSCEQNLNHDAMYWYRQDPGQGLRLIYYSQIVNDFQKGDIAEGYSVSREKKESFPLTVTSAQKNPTAFYLCAGSIGNQPQHFGDGTRLSIL.